This T cell receptor (beta chain) was retrieved from a study of beta chain features in type 1 diabetes. The investigators reverse transcribed all of the isolated RNA, so they sequenced expressed TCRB transcripts. Around 3.9 million reads on average were seen across naive, central memory and regulatory T cell samples. The method was immunoSEQ multiplex PCR; TCRdb's version includes in-frame clones alone and lacks a portion of them. The data show under 900,000 clones, 15% to 20% seen once. The study's findings and limits: HLA influence on TCRB rearrangement stayed unresolved here.

A few counts support this clone. The antigen is undetermined. V lost 3 bases to trimming and J lost 1 base, with 10 bases between them. CDR3 length: 14 residues. CDR1 and CDR2 from the germline V gene are SGHDN and FVKESK. Central memory, naive, regulatory and stem cell-like memory CD4+ cells were sorted by CD45RO/CCR7/CD25/CD127/CD95/CD27. The specimen sequenced was naive CD4+ T cells from blood. The chain combines TRBV14 with TRBJ2-7; D is unresolved. This TCR was recovered from a woman aged 18-29 years in good health. CDR3 nucleotide sequence: TGTGCCAGCAGCCACTGGACGGTTTCCTACGAGCAGTACTTC. It codes for CASSHWTVSYEQYF.